Reported below is one T cell receptor beta chain. These data belong to a study of blood T cell repertoires in COVID-19. Participant ages covered roughly 18 to 89 years across 24 US areas. The CDR3 runs to 12 residues. V shed 3 bases and J shed 6 bases, with 3 bases lying between them. Germline CDR1 and CDR2: WNHNN and SYGVQD (reference sequence). The repertoire was sequenced with immunoSEQ multiplex PCR; TCRdb's copy has only in-frame clones and lacks some. The sample holds roughly 290,000 clones, around 85% seen once. The sequenced sample was PBMCs or T cells enriched from blood (not recorded which). The chain joins TRBV10-1 to TRBJ1-6; D remains unclear. The sequence was collected from a woman in her 40s who had recovered from COVID-19. The CDR3: CASSDSNSPLHF. In nucleotides, the CDR3 is TGCGCCAGCAGTGATAGTAATTCACCCCTCCACTTT.